This T cell receptor (beta chain) was identified in a study of blood T cell repertoires in COVID-19. Study context: Samples taken during acute and convalescent COVID-19 were collected in the United States, Italy and Spain. The cDNA or gDNA used as material had been derived from T cells, B-cell-depleted T cells, or PBMCs.

Trimming took 8 bases from V and 9 from J, leaving 23 bases between them. Germline CDR1 reads SNHLY; CDR2 reads FYNNEI. This CDR3 region has 15 residues. As processed by the authors: Cell counts per sample came from amplifying reference gene primers. Using immunoSEQ multiplex PCR, the repertoire was profiled, and TCRdb retains in-frame clones only, with some absent. For V, J and clone size, that table is used; D and trimming come from the DNA. The data contain some 200,000 clones, roughly 82% of them singletons. The sample comprised peripheral blood. This sequence joins TRBV2 and TRBJ1-5, with unresolved D. The clonotype originates from a man over 45 with active or convalescent COVID-19. In DNA form, the CDR3 reads TGTGCCAGCGACCTTGGACGACCCTTTGCGGGGCCCCAGCATTTT. It is translated as CASDLGRPFAGPQHF.